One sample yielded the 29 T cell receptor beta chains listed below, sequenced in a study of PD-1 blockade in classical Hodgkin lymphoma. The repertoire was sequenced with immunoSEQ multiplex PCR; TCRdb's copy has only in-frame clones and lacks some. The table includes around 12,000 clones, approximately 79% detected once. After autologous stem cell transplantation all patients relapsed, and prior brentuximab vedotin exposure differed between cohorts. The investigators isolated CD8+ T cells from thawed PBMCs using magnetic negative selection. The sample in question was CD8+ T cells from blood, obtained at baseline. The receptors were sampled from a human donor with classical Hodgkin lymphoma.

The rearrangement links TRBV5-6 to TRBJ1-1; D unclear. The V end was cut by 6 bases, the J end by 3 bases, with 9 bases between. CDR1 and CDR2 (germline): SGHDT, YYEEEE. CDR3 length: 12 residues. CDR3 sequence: CASMEGYTEAFF. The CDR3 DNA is TGTGCCAGCATGGAGGGATACACTGAAGCTTTCTTT.

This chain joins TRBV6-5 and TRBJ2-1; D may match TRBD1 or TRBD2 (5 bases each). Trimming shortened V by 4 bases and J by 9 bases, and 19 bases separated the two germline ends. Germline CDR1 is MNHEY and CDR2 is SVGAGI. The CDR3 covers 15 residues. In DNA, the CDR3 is TGTGCCAGCAGTTTGAACCGGGACCCACCCATTGAGCAGTTCTTC. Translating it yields CASSLNRDPPIEQFF.

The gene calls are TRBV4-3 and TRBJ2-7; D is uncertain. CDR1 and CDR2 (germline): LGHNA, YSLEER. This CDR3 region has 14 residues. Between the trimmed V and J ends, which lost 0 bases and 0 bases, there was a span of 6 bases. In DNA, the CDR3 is TGCGCCAGCAGCCAAGAGGCCTACTCCTACGAGCAGTACTTC. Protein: CASSQEAYSYEQYF.

CDR3 residues: CASSLEGFEAFF. In nucleotides, the CDR3 is TGCGCCAGCAGCTTGGAGGGCTTCGAAGCTTTCTTT. The chain uses TRBV5-1 and TRBJ1-1; unclear D gene. Trimming took 0 bases from V and 8 from J, leaving 8 bases between them. The CDR3 has 12 amino acids. CDR1 and CDR2 (germline): SGHRS, YFSETQ.

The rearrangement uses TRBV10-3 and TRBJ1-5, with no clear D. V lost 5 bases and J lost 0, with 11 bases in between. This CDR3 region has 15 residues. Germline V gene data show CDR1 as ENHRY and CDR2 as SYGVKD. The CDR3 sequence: CAISPDRGSNQPQHF. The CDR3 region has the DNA TGTGCCATCAGTCCCGATCGAGGTAGCAATCAGCCCCAGCATTTT.

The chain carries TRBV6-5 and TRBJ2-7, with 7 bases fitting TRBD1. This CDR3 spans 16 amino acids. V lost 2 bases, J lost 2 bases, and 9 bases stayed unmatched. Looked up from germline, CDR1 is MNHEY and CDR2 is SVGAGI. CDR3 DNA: TGTGCCAGCAGTTACCTTCCTCTAGACAGGGCCTACGAGCAGTACTTC. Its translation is CASSYLPLDRAYEQYF.

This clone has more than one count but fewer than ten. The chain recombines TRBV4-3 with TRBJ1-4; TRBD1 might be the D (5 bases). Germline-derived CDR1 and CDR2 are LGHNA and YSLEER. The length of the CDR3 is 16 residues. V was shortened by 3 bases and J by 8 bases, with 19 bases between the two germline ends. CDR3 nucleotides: TGCGCCAGCAGCCATCCCCTCAGCGGCGGACACGAAAAACTGTTTTTT. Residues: CASSHPLSGGHEKLFF.

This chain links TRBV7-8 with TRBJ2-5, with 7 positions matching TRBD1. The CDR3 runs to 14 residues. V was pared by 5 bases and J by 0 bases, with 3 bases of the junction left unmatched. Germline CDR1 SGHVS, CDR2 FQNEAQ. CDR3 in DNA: TGTGCCAGCAGCCAAGACAGGGACCAAGAGACCCAGTACTTC. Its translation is CASSQDRDQETQYF.

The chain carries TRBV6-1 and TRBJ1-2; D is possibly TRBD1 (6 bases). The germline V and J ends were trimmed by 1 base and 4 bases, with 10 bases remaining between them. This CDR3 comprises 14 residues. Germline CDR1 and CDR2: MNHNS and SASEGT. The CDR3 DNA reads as TGTGCCAGCAGTGAAGACAGGGCTCCCTATGGCTACACCTTC. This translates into CASSEDRAPYGYTF.

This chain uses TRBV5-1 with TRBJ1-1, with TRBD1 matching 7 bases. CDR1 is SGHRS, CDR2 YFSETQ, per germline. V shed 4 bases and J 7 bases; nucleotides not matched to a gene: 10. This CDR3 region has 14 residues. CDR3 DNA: TGCGCCAGCAGCCCCGGACAGGTTTTGAGTGAAGCTTTCTTT. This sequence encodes CASSPGQVLSEAFF.

Written as DNA, the CDR3 is TGTGCCAACAATAGGCTGGGGCTAGCGGGGTCAGATACGCAGTATTTT. Encoded protein: CANNRLGLAGSDTQYF. The chain uses TRBV10-3 and TRBJ2-3; 9 bases fit TRBD2. With V trimmed by 10 bases and J by 4 bases, 15 bases remained unmatched. Germline V gene lookup returns CDR1 ENHRY and CDR2 SYGVKD. The CDR3 runs 16 residues.

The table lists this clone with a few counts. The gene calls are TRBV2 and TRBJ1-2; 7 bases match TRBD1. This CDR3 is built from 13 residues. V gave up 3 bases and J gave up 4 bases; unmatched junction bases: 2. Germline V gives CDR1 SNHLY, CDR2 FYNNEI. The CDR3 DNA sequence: TGTGCCAGCAGTGAGGGACAGCTCTATGGCTACACCTTC. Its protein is CASSEGQLYGYTF.

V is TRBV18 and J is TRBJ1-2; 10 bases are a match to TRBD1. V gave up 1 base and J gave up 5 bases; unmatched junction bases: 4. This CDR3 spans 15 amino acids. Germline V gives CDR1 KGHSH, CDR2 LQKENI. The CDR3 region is CASSPRQGAFYGYTF. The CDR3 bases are TGTGCCAGCTCACCACGACAGGGGGCTTTTTATGGCTACACCTTC.

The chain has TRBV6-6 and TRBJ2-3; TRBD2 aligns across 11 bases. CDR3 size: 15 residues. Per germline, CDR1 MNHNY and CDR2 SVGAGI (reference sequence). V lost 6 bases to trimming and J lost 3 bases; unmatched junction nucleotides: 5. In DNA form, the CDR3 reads TGTGCCAGCAGCCGTACTAGCGGGGGAACAGATACGCAGTATTTT. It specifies CASSRTSGGTDTQYF.

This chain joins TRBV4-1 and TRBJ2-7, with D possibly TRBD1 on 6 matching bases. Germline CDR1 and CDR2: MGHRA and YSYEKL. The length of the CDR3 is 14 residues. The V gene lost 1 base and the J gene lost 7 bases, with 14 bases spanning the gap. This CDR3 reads CASSQATGLEEQYF. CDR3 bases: TGCGCCAGCAGCCAAGCAACAGGGCTGGAGGAGCAGTACTTC.

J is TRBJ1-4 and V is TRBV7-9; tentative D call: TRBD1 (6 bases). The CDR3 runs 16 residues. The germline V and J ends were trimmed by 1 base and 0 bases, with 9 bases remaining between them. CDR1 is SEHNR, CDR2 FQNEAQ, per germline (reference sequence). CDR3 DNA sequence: TGTGCCAGCAGCTTAGGACAGGCTGCAACTAATGAAAAACTGTTTTTT. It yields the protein CASSLGQAATNEKLFF.

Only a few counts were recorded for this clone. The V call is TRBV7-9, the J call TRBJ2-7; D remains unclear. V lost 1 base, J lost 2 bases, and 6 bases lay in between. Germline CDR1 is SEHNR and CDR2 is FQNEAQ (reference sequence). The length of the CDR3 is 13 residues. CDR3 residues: CASSLGGTYEQYF. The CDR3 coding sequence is TGTGCCAGCAGCTTAGGGGGTACCTACGAGCAGTACTTC.

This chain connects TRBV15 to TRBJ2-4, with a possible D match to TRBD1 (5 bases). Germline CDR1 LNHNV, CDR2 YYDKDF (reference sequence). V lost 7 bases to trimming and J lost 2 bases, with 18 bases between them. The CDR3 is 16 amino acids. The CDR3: CATTSDTGRTKNIQYF. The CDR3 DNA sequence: TGTGCCACCACTTCGGACACGGGTCGGACCAAAAACATTCAGTACTTC.

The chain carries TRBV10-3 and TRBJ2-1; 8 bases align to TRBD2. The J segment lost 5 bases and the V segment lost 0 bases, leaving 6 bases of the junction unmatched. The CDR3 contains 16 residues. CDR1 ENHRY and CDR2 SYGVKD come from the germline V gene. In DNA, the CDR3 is TGTGCCATCAGTGAGTCCGGGGGGGGCTTCGACAATGAGCAGTTCTTC. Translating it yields CAISESGGGFDNEQFF.

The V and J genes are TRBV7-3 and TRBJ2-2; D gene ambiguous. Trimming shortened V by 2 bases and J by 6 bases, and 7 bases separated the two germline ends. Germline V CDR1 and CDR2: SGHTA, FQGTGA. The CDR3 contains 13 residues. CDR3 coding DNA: TGTGCCAGCAGCTTACTTGGGGCCGGGGAGCTGTTTTTT. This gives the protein CASSLLGAGELFF. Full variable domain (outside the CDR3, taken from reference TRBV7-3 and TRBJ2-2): GAGVSQTPSNKVTEKGKYVELRCDPISGHTALYWYRQSLGQGPEFLIYFQGTGAADDSGLPNDRFFAVRPEGSVSTLKIQRTERGDSAVYLCASSLLGAGELFFGEGSRLTVL.

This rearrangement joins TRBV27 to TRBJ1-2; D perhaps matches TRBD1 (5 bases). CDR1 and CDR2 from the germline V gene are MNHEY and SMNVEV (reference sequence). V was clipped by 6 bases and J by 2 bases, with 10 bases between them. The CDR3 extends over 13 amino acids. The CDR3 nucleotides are TGTGCCAGCAGCCCCTCAGGGAACTATGGCTACACCTTC. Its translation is CASSPSGNYGYTF.

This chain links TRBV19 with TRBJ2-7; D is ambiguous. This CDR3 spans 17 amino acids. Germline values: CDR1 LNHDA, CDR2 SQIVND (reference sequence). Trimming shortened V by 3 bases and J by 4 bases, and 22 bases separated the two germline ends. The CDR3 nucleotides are TGTGCCAGTAGTATGAAAGGATTCGACACCTACCTATACGAGCAGTACTTC. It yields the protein CASSMKGFDTYLYEQYF.

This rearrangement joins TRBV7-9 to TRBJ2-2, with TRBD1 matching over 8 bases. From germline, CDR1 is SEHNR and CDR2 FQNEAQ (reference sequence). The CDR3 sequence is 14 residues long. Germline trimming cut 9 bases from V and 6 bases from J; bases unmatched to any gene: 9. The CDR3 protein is CASSGTGQAGELFF. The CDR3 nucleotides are TGTGCCAGTTCCGGGACAGGTCAAGCCGGGGAGCTGTTTTTT.

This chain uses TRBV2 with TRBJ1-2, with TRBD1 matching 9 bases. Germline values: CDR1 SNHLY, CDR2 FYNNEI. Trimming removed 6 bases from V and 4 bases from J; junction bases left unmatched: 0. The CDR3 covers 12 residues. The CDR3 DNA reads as TGTGCCAGCAGGGGACAGGGCTATGGCTACACCTTC. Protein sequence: CASRGQGYGYTF.

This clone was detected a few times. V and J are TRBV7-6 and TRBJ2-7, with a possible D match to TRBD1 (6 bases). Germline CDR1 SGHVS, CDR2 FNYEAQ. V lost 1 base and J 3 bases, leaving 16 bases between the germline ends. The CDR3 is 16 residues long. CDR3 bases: TGTGCCAGCAGCTTAGAGGTTGAGGGGGAAAACTACGAGCAGTACTTC. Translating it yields CASSLEVEGENYEQYF.

CDR3 in DNA: TGTGCCAGCAGCCTTACATTCGACTACACCTTC. This sequence encodes CASSLTFDYTF. This chain uses TRBV5-6 with TRBJ1-2; D gene ambiguous. Germline CDR1 and CDR2: SGHDT and YYEEEE. CDR3 length equals 11 residues. V lost 4 bases and J lost 10, with 11 bases in between.

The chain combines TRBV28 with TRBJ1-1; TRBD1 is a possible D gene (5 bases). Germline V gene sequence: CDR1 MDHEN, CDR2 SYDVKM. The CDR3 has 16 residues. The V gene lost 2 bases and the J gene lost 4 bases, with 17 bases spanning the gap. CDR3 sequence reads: CASSLVGLGGVTEAFF. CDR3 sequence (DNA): TGTGCCAGCAGTTTAGTCGGGCTGGGGGGGGTCACTGAAGCTTTCTTT.

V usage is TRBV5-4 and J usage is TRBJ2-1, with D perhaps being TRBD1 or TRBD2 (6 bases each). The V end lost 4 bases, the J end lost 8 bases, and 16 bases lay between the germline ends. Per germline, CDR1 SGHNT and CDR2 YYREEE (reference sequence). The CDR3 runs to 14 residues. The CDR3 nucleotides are TGTGCCAGCAGCCCCCCAACGGGGGCGGATGAGCAGTTCTTC. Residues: CASSPPTGADEQFF. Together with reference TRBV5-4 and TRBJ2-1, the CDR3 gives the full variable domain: ETGVTQSPTHLIKTRGQQVTLRCSSQSGHNTVSWYQQALGQGPQFIFQYYREEENGRGNFPPRFSGLQFPNYSSELNVNALELDDSALYLCASSPPTGADEQFFGPGTRLTVL.

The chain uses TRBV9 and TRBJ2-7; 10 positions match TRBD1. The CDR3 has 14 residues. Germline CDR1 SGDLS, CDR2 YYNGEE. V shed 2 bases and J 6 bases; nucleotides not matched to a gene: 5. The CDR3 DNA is TGTGCCAGCAGCGTCCGGGACAGGGGAACCGAGCAGTACTTC. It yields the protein CASSVRDRGTEQYF.